The 12 T cell receptor beta chains below were found in one sample sequenced in a study of blood T cell repertoires in COVID-19. Generated by immunoSEQ multiplex PCR, the TCRdb table keeps only in-frame clones and is missing some. Of 25,000 to 35,000 clones listed, 65% to 90% are singletons. Sequenced input: peripheral blood. The receptor set was obtained from a man aged 55 to 69 with active COVID-19.

The rearrangement joins TRBV7-9 to TRBJ2-1, with TRBD1 matching 8 bases. The trim removed 10 bases at V and 6 bases at J, leaving 8 bases unmatched. The CDR3 runs 13 residues. Germline lookup yields CDR1 SEHNR and CDR2 FQNEAQ (reference sequence). Written as DNA, the CDR3 is TGTGCCATCCTGACAGGGGACGGCAATGAGCAGTTCTTC. It yields the protein CAILTGDGNEQFF.

V usage is TRBV5-1 and J usage is TRBJ1-4; unclear D gene. The germline V gene has CDR1 SGHRS and CDR2 YFSETQ. Trimming cost V 4 bases and J 2 bases, with 15 bases left between them. This CDR3 is 16 amino acids long. The CDR3: CASSAGRTGTNEKLFF. The CDR3 coding sequence is TGCGCCAGCAGCGCCGGTAGGACGGGGACTAATGAAAAACTGTTTTTT.

The V gene is TRBV15, the J gene TRBJ2-5; 11 bases fit TRBD2. The CDR3 runs 17 residues. CDR1 LNHNV and CDR2 YYDKDF come from the germline V gene (reference sequence). Trimming took 2 bases from V and 0 from J; bases not matched to a gene: 5. CDR3 sequence: CATSRSGGLADQETQYF. CDR3 nucleotides: TGTGCCACCAGCAGATCCGGGGGACTAGCGGACCAAGAGACCCAGTACTTC.

This sequence joins TRBV7-3 and TRBJ2-2, with TRBD2 as a possible D gene (5 bases). V was clipped by 5 bases and J by 3 bases, with 10 bases between them. Germline CDR1 SGHTA, CDR2 FQGTGA. The CDR3 extends over 14 amino acids. The CDR3 loop reads CASSLTKDTGELFF. The DNA for the CDR3 is TGTGCCAGCAGCCTGACTAAGGACACCGGGGAGCTGTTTTTT. The entire variable domain, with the rest obtained from reference TRBV7-3 and TRBJ2-2, is as follows: GAGVSQTPSNKVTEKGKYVELRCDPISGHTALYWYRQSLGQGPEFLIYFQGTGAADDSGLPNDRFFAVRPEGSVSTLKIQRTERGDSAVYLCASSLTKDTGELFFGEGSRLTVL.

The V call is TRBV5-1, the J call TRBJ2-5; D gene unclear. Germline CDR1 is SGHRS and CDR2 is YFSETQ. V was shortened by 4 bases and J by 1 base, with 11 bases between the two germline ends. The CDR3 totals 14 residues. CDR3 DNA: TGCGCCAGCAGCCGAGGCGGTTCCCAAGAGACCCAGTACTTC. This encodes CASSRGGSQETQYF. Together with reference TRBV5-1 and TRBJ2-5, the CDR3 gives the full variable domain: KAGVTQTPRYLIKTRGQQVTLSCSPISGHRSVSWYQQTPGQGLQFLFEYFSETQRNKGNFPGRFSGRQFSNSRSEMNVSTLELGDSALYLCASSRGGSQETQYFGPGTRLLVL.

This clone was counted once. This chain links TRBV5-8 with TRBJ1-4; possibly TRBD1 for D (6 bases). The CDR3 contains 16 residues. The germline gives CDR1 SGHTS, CDR2 YDEGEE. V gave up 2 bases and J gave up 0 bases, with 11 bases separating them. CDR3 bases: TGTGCCAGCAGCTTACAGGGTTATGCAACTAATGAAAAACTGTTTTTT. Amino acid sequence: CASSLQGYATNEKLFF.

This sequence joins TRBV27 and TRBJ2-3; TRBD2 matches at 15 bases. The ends lost 10 bases at V and 0 bases at J; junction bases unmatched: 14. Per germline, CDR1 MNHEY and CDR2 SMNVEV (reference sequence). This CDR3 region has 19 residues. The CDR3, as DNA: TGTGCCACCACTCATCCCGGGACTAGCGGGAGGCCTAGCACAGATACGCAGTATTTT. This translates into CATTHPGTSGRPSTDTQYF.

V usage is TRBV18 and J usage is TRBJ2-1, with 10 bases identical to TRBD2. The CDR3 extends over 15 amino acids. Germline V gives CDR1 KGHSH, CDR2 LQKENI. The junction had 7 bases not matched to a gene; V was cut back by 4 bases and J by 7 bases. The CDR3 DNA follows: TGTGCCAGCTCACTCCCGGCTAGCGGGAGTAATGAGCAGTTCTTC. It codes for CASSLPASGSNEQFF.

V is TRBV27 and J is TRBJ1-1; D possibly corresponds to TRBD1 (6 bases). Per germline, CDR1 MNHEY and CDR2 SMNVEV (reference sequence). Trimming removed 7 bases from V and 5 bases from J, with 17 bases in between. This CDR3 has 14 residues. CDR3 residues: CASIGPRQETEAFF. The CDR3 DNA is TGTGCCAGCATAGGGCCAAGACAGGAGACTGAAGCTTTCTTT.

The chain joins TRBV6-5 to TRBJ2-2; weak D call: TRBD2 (6 bases). V lost 7 bases to trimming and J lost 2 bases, with 14 bases between them. The CDR3 has 15 residues. Germline V gives CDR1 MNHEY, CDR2 SVGAGI. CDR3 nucleotide sequence: TGTGCCAGCAAAACGGGACTTTCTAACACCGGGGAGCTGTTTTTT. Translating gives CASKTGLSNTGELFF.

The chain is built from TRBV2 and TRBJ2-3; tentatively, D is TRBD1 (6 bases). The germline V and J ends were trimmed by 5 bases and 6 bases, with 18 bases remaining between them. This CDR3 has 15 amino acids. Germline assignment: CDR1 SNHLY and CDR2 FYNNEI. The CDR3 DNA reads TGTGCCAGCAGTCAACCTAGCCGAAGGGGGGATACGCAGTATTTT. Amino acids: CASSQPSRRGDTQYF.

The chain uses TRBV29-1 and TRBJ2-3, with 9 bases fitting TRBD2. Looked up from germline, CDR1 is SQVTM and CDR2 is ANQGSEA. V dropped 6 bases and J dropped 5; count of bases not matched to a gene: 9. There are 14 residues in the CDR3. The CDR3 nucleotides are TGCAGCGTCAACCTAGCGGGGCTAGGAGATACGCAGTATTTT. This gives the protein CSVNLAGLGDTQYF.